The 14 T cell receptor beta chains below all came from one sample that was sequenced in a study of blood T cells in healthy people across ages. Using a J-beta primer mix together with a sample-barcoded 5' primer, a second PCR was run for about 6 to 11 cycles. MiXCR, run by TCRdb on the 5' RACE reads, gives a single entry per CDR3 protein. The sample has about 730,000 distinct CDR3 sequences; approximately 43% are singletons. Sample: blood. These receptors were taken from a woman aged 55-69 years in good health.

V and J are TRBV14 and TRBJ2-1, with 9 bases that match TRBD1. There are 16 residues in the CDR3. The junction had 4 bases not matched to a gene; V was cut back by 1 base and J by 3 bases. Germline V lookup: CDR1 SGHDN, CDR2 FVKESK. CDR3: CASSQGTGGFYNEQFF. In DNA form, the CDR3 reads TGTGCCAGCAGCCAAGGTACAGGGGGCTTCTACAATGAGCAGTTCTTC.

This rearrangement joins TRBV6-2 or TRBV6-3 to TRBJ2-1, with TRBD2 matching over 12 bases. The CDR3 is 15 amino acids. The V segment lost 4 bases and the J segment 6 bases; nucleotides outside the gene matches: 4. Germline-derived CDR1 and CDR2 are MNHEY and SVGEGT. CDR3 sequence reads: CASSWGLAGCNEQFF. The CDR3 region has the DNA TGTGCCAGCAGTTGGGGACTAGCGGGCTGCAATGAGCAGTTCTTC.

V usage is TRBV20-1 and J usage is TRBJ2-2; no clear D gene. In germline, CDR1 is DFQATT, CDR2 SNEGSKA (reference sequence). Trimming shortened V by 2 bases and J by 1 base, and 5 bases separated the two germline ends. The CDR3 covers 13 residues. CDR3 in amino acids: CSARMGNTGELFF. CDR3 coding DNA: TGCAGTGCTAGAATGGGGAACACCGGGGAGCTGTTTTTT.

The chain has TRBV29-1 and TRBJ2-3, with D perhaps being TRBD1 or TRBD2 (5 bases each). This CDR3 comprises 16 residues. CDR1 is SQVTM and CDR2 is ANQGSEA in the germline V gene. Trimming left V 7 bases short and J 2 bases short, with 22 bases between. Here the CDR3 DNA reads TGCAGCGGTGGGGACCGGAGGAGCGGTCCCACAGATACGCAGTATTTT. Translating it yields CSGGDRRSGPTDTQYF.

The V gene is TRBV5-8, the J gene TRBJ1-4; no definite D call. The CDR3 is made up of 15 amino acids. Germline CDR1 reads SGHTS; CDR2 reads YDEGEE. The V and J ends lost 7 bases and 6 bases respectively, with 19 bases between them. CDR3 sequence: CASGPAGLIDEKLFF. The CDR3 nucleotides read TGTGCCAGCGGACCCGCGGGTTTAATTGATGAAAAACTGTTTTTT.

The V and J genes are TRBV11-1 and TRBJ2-3; D is perhaps TRBD1 (6 bases). V was cut by 4 bases and J by 0 bases, with 20 bases left in between. The length of the CDR3 is 18 residues. Germline V CDR1 and CDR2: SGHAT, FQDESV (reference sequence). DNA of the CDR3: TGTGCCAGCAGCTCCTCAGGGGAATGGATTTCTAGCACAGATACGCAGTATTTT. It yields the protein CASSSSGEWISSTDTQYF.

This clonotype was seen only a few times. A much bigger clone sits one base away, suggesting this may be a read error. The chain joins TRBV7-2 to TRBJ2-1; no clear D. The CDR3 extends over 13 amino acids. Trimming shortened V by 1 base and J by 9 bases, and 10 bases separated the two germline ends. Per germline, CDR1 SGHTA and CDR2 FQGNSA. CDR3 sequence (DNA): TGTGCCAGCAGCTTAGGACCGAACAGTGAGCAGTTCTTC. It codes for CASSLGPNSEQFF.

The chain is built from TRBV29-1 and TRBJ2-7; D is unclear. This CDR3 is built from 13 residues. Trimming shortened V by 4 bases and J by 2 bases, and 12 bases separated the two germline ends. Germline CDR1 is SQVTM and CDR2 is ANQGSEA. The CDR3, as DNA: TGCAGCGTTGGGGCAGCCAAGGCCTACGAGCAGTACTTC. Protein product: CSVGAAKAYEQYF.

This clonotype was observed once. The V call is TRBV5-1, the J call TRBJ2-5; D might be TRBD1 (6 bases). Trimming stripped 3 bases from V and 2 bases from J, with 11 bases between. This CDR3 has 14 amino acids. CDR1 is SGHRS and CDR2 is YFSETQ in the germline V gene. The CDR3 is CASSSHQGQETQYF. DNA for the CDR3: TGCGCCAGCAGCTCGCACCAGGGGCAAGAGACCCAGTACTTC.

The rearrangement uses TRBV28 and TRBJ1-2; a possible D gene is TRBD1 (5 bases). The CDR3 contains 16 residues. The germline gives CDR1 MDHEN, CDR2 SYDVKM. V was cut by 6 bases and J by 4 bases, with 21 bases left in between. The CDR3 loop reads CASSDPRQSRGYGYTF. In nucleotides, the CDR3 is TGTGCCAGCAGCGATCCCCGACAGTCAAGGGGCTATGGCTACACCTTC.

V and J are TRBV27 and TRBJ2-3, with a tentative D call TRBD2 (6 bases). Trimming shortened V by 4 bases and J by 0 bases, and 14 bases separated the two germline ends. CDR1 and CDR2 from the germline V gene are MNHEY and SMNVEV (reference sequence). CDR3 length equals 16 residues. The DNA for the CDR3 is TGTGCCAGCAGTTCAGGACTACGGTGGAGCACAGATACGCAGTATTTT. This gives the protein CASSSGLRWSTDTQYF.

This clonotype was detected a few times. J is TRBJ1-2 and V is TRBV7-2, with D possibly being TRBD1 (5 bases). The CDR3 sequence is 16 residues long. Germline CDR1 SGHTA, CDR2 FQGNSA. V shed 1 base and J shed 2 bases, with 14 bases lying between them. The CDR3 DNA is TGTGCCAGCAGCTTAGAGCTCAGGGCGACCAACTATGGCTACACCTTC. The encoded protein is CASSLELRATNYGYTF. The variable domain in full, with the rest retrieved from reference TRBV7-2 and TRBJ1-2, is GAGVSQSPSNKVTEKGKDVELRCDPISGHTALYWYRQSLGQGLEFLIYFQGNSAPDKSGLPSDRFSAERTGGSVSTLTIQRTQQEDSAVYLCASSLELRATNYGYTFGSGTRLTVV.

This clonotype was picked up a small number of times. CDR3 nucleotide sequence: TGTGCCAGCAGCGCAACCGGAACATTTCACACAGATACGCAGTATTTT. It codes for CASSATGTFHTDTQYF. The V call is TRBV14, the J call TRBJ2-3; D gene unclear. Germline lookup yields CDR1 SGHDN and CDR2 FVKESK. The CDR3 loop spans 16 amino acids. Trimming left V 5 bases short and J 2 bases short, with 17 bases between.

This chain connects TRBV13 to TRBJ1-1, with TRBD1 as a possible D gene (5 bases). Germline V lookup: CDR1 PRHDT, CDR2 FYEKMQ (reference sequence). The CDR3 has 14 residues. Deletions cut 1 base from V and 7 bases from J, with 13 bases between. In DNA form, the CDR3 reads TGTGCCAGCAGCTTAGTAGATAATGACAGTGAAGCTTTCTTT. It codes for CASSLVDNDSEAFF.